This passage covers 15 T cell receptor beta chains from one sample sequenced in a study of T cell repertoires in cytomegalovirus infection. TCRdb passed the reads through MiXCR, listing each CDR3 protein once. This table has some 560,000 distinct CDR3 sequences, about 40% appearing once. No antigen has been identified for these receptors. Sequences were derived from cultured PBMCs, sampled from culture after CMV antigen stimulation. The receptors derive from a human donor in good health (CMV status not recorded). Some clones in this sample may be carry-over from other donors' samples.

This clonotype was seen more than once but under ten times. The chain couples TRBV7-9 to TRBJ1-4; possible D gene TRBD1, 6 bases. The germline V and J ends were trimmed by 5 bases and 8 bases, with 21 bases remaining between them. Germline CDR1 is SEHNR and CDR2 is FQNEAQ (reference sequence). The CDR3 covers 16 residues. The CDR3 protein is CASSQQGGGHEEKLFF. The CDR3 DNA follows: TGTGCCAGCAGCCAACAGGGCGGGGGTCATGAGGAAAAACTGTTTTTT.

This clonotype came up many times. The genes are TRBV4-3 and TRBJ2-1, with TRBD1 matching 7 bases. This CDR3 is 15 amino acids long. V was pared by 0 bases and J by 5 bases, with 4 bases of the junction left unmatched. Germline CDR1 LGHNA, CDR2 YSLEER. For the CDR3, the DNA is TGCGCCAGCAGCCAAGATTTAGACAGGGACAATGAGCAGTTCTTC. Protein sequence: CASSQDLDRDNEQFF.

The V gene is TRBV28, the J gene TRBJ1-1; D is unresolved. CDR3 length: 13 residues. The V gene lost 4 bases and the J gene lost 3 bases, with 9 bases spanning the gap. Germline lookup yields CDR1 MDHEN and CDR2 SYDVKM. CDR3: CASSYREDTEAFF. CDR3 nucleotides: TGTGCCAGCAGTTACCGGGAGGACACTGAAGCTTTCTTT. Together with reference TRBV28 and TRBJ1-1, the CDR3 gives the full variable domain: DVKVTQSSRYLVKRTGEKVFLECVQDMDHENMFWYRQDPGLGLRLIYFSYDVKMKEKGDIPEGYSVSREKKERFSLILESASTNQTSMYLCASSYREDTEAFFGQGTRLTVV.

This clonotype was counted ten times or more. The V call is TRBV7-2, the J call TRBJ1-2; 11 nucleotides line up with TRBD1. J lost 6 bases, V lost 5 bases, and 11 bases had no gene match. CDR1 SGHTA and CDR2 FQGNSA come from the germline V gene. The CDR3 contains 16 residues. The chain's CDR3 is CASSPEEGQGDHGYTF. As DNA, the CDR3 is TGTGCCAGCAGCCCCGAGGAGGGACAGGGGGATCATGGCTACACCTTC.

The chain combines TRBV18 with TRBJ1-2; D is possibly TRBD1 (6 bases). Germline-derived CDR1 and CDR2 are KGHSH and LQKENI. V lost 3 bases and J 2 bases, leaving 19 bases between the germline ends. CDR3 length equals 17 residues. CDR3 amino acids: CASSPSGTGFGNYGYTF. In nucleotides, the CDR3 is TGTGCCAGCTCACCCTCGGGAACAGGGTTCGGGAACTATGGCTACACCTTC. Filled out from reference TRBV18 and TRBJ1-2, the complete variable domain reads NAGVMQNPRHLVRRRGQEARLRCSPMKGHSHVYWYRQLPEEGLKFMVYLQKENIIDESGMPKERFSAEFPKEGPSILRIQQVVRGDSAAYFCASSPSGTGFGNYGYTFGSGTRLTVV.

This clonotype appeared a few times. The chain links TRBV6-1 to TRBJ2-3, with TRBD1 as a possible D gene (6 bases). This CDR3 contains 15 residues. The V end was cut by 4 bases, the J end by 2 bases, with 13 bases between. Germline-derived CDR1 and CDR2 are MNHNS and SASEGT. This CDR3 is CASSASTGNTDTQYF. DNA for the CDR3: TGTGCCAGCAGTGCATCGACAGGAAACACAGATACGCAGTATTTT.

The J gene is TRBJ1-5, the V gene TRBV15; D not certain. V dropped 6 bases and J dropped 0 bases, with 6 bases sitting between them. Germline CDR1 reads LNHNV; CDR2 reads YYDKDF (reference sequence). The CDR3 has 13 amino acids. CDR3 nucleotide sequence: TGTGCCACCAGTTTAGCTAGCAATCAGCCCCAGCATTTT. Translating gives CATSLASNQPQHF. Complete variable domain (other parts from reference TRBV15 and TRBJ1-5): DAMVIQNPRYQVTQFGKPVTLSCSQTLNHNVMYWYQQKSSQAPKLLFHYYDKDFNNEADTPDNFQSRRPNTSFCFLDIRSPGLGDTAMYLCATSLASNQPQHFGDGTRLSIL.

The chain combines TRBV7-4 with TRBJ2-1; either TRBD1 or TRBD2 may fit D (5 bases each). CDR1 is SGHVT, CDR2 SQSDAQ, per germline. The CDR3 spans 15 residues. The V and J ends lost 6 bases and 7 bases respectively, with 19 bases between them. The CDR3 loop is CASSYTGPRINEQFF. CDR3 in DNA: TGTGCCAGCAGTTACACGGGACCCAGAATTAATGAGCAGTTCTTC.

V is TRBV11-2 and J is TRBJ2-7; possible D gene TRBD1, 7 bases. V lost 1 base to trimming and J lost 3 bases, with 13 bases between them. CDR3 length: 15 residues. In germline, CDR1 is SGHAT, CDR2 FQNNGV. CDR3 sequence: CASSLGRGQVYEQYF. The DNA of the CDR3 is TGTGCCAGCAGCTTAGGGAGGGGGCAGGTCTACGAGCAGTACTTC.

The chain is built from TRBV11-2 and TRBJ1-3; D not resolved. This CDR3 contains 14 residues. The V gene's germline CDR1 is SGHAT and CDR2 FQNNGV. The ends were cut back, 5 bases at V and 4 bases at J, with 12 bases in the middle. The DNA of the CDR3 is TGTGCCAGCAGCACCCGGACTTACGGAAACACCATATATTTT. It yields the protein CASSTRTYGNTIYF.

This clonotype showed up just a few times. V usage is TRBV18 and J usage is TRBJ2-7, with 7 bases aligning to TRBD1. There are 15 residues in the CDR3. Germline CDR1 KGHSH, CDR2 LQKENI. V gave up 0 bases and J gave up 3 bases; unmatched junction bases: 5. The DNA for the CDR3 is TGTGCCAGCTCACCACCAAGCCAGGGGGACTACGAGCAGTACTTC. It is translated as CASSPPSQGDYEQYF.

CDR3 region: CASSSRQGGGWETQYF. The CDR3 nucleotides are TGTGCCAGCAGCTCACGACAGGGTGGGGGGTGGGAGACCCAGTACTTC. J is TRBJ2-5 and V is TRBV7-2; a weak D match, TRBD1 (7 bases). The CDR3 contains 16 residues. Trimming pared 4 bases from V and 5 bases from J, leaving 20 bases between. From germline, CDR1 is SGHTA and CDR2 FQGNSA.

The sample holds a few counts of this clonotype. This rearrangement joins TRBV7-2 to TRBJ1-6; D not certain. The CDR3 spans 16 residues. Germline loops: CDR1 SGHTA, CDR2 FQGNSA. The germline V and J ends were trimmed by 5 bases and 4 bases, with 15 bases remaining between them. CDR3 residues: CASSDRAAAYNSPLHF. Written as DNA, the CDR3 is TGTGCCAGCAGCGACCGAGCGGCTGCGTATAATTCACCCCTCCACTTT.

The CDR3 DNA sequence: TGTGCCAGCAGCTTTGGGGTTCTGAACACTGAAGCTTTCTTT. It specifies CASSFGVLNTEAFF. This chain joins TRBV7-8 and TRBJ1-1; D gene ambiguous. CDR3 length equals 14 residues. In germline, CDR1 is SGHVS, CDR2 FQNEAQ. The V and J ends lost 3 bases and 0 bases respectively, with 8 bases between them.

There are a few counts of this clonotype. V is TRBV11-2 and J is TRBJ2-6; D unresolved. Germline loops: CDR1 SGHAT, CDR2 FQNNGV. The CDR3 length is 17 residues. V lost 1 base to trimming and J lost 2 bases, with 12 bases between them. CDR3 loop: CASSLARAWTGANVLTF. DNA of the CDR3: TGTGCCAGCAGCTTAGCCCGTGCCTGGACTGGGGCCAACGTCCTGACTTTC. Variable domain in full (rest from reference TRBV11-2 and TRBJ2-6): EAGVAQSPRYKIIEKRQSVAFWCNPISGHATLYWYQQILGQGPKLLIQFQNNGVVDDSQLPKDRFSAERLKGVDSTLKIQPAKLEDSAVYLCASSLARAWTGANVLTFGAGSRLTVL.